The 24 T cell receptor beta chains given below trace back to one sample, sequenced in a study of CXCR3-negative and CXCR3-positive naive CD8 T cells (dated by TCRdb to between 2018 and 2021). Broad study findings and their caveats: Compared with CXCR3-negative naive cells, CXCR3-positive naive cells had TRB CDR3s with higher hydrophobicity (lower Kidera factor 4), lower energy, and higher strength and volume indices.

Instrument on record: NextSeq 550. The Human TCR Profiling Kit (MiLaboratory) was used to make UMI-labeled 5' RACE TRB cDNA libraries. TCRdb reprocessed the reads and provides one entry for every CDR3 protein sequence; no DNA is given. The sample table holds 150,000 or so distinct CDR3 sequences. Nearly 0.5% of the sample lies in the top ten. These receptors' targets are unknown. The source material was naive CXCR3+ CD8+ T cells from blood. The cell subset or site tag for this specimen amounts to: CD45RO-CCR7+CD27+CD95- naive CD8+ T cells expressing CXCR3 (TNR3+). The source of these receptors is a human donor in good health. Some clones in this sample may be carry-over from other donors' samples.

The chain recombines TRBV6-2 or TRBV6-3 with TRBJ2-5. Germline V gene lookup returns CDR1 MNHEY and CDR2 SVGEGT. This CDR3 has 12 amino acids. The CDR3 reads CASRIGQETQYF.

This chain joins TRBV19 and TRBJ1-6. Per the germline V gene, CDR1 is LNHDA and CDR2 is SQIVND (reference sequence). This CDR3 spans 15 amino acids. The CDR3 reads CASSTTGSYNSPLHF.

The chain carries TRBV7-9 and TRBJ2-1; there is no DNA to check the TCRdb D call of TRBD2. This CDR3 is 16 amino acids long. Germline V gene data show CDR1 as SEHNR and CDR2 as FQNEAQ (reference sequence). The CDR3 loop reads CASSSGLAGPNNEQFF.

The chain couples TRBV9 to TRBJ2-7. Germline CDR1 is SGDLS and CDR2 is YYNGEE. CDR3 length equals 13 residues. This CDR3 reads CASSVTSSYEQYF.

V and J are TRBV6-5 and TRBJ1-1; TCRdb names TRBD1, which stays unverified in the absence of DNA. Germline CDR1 MNHEY, CDR2 SVGAGI. CDR3 length equals 13 residues. This chain's CDR3 is CASSRDRPPEAFF.

The chain has TRBV7-3 and TRBJ2-3; TCRdb's D call of TRBD1 is untestable without DNA. Per the germline V gene, CDR1 is SGHTA and CDR2 is FQGTGA. The CDR3 length is 15 residues. The CDR3 region is CASSPGTGITDTQYF.

The chain links TRBV30 to TRBJ2-7; the TCRdb D gene call, TRBD1, has no DNA to confirm it. CDR1 and CDR2 from the germline V gene are GTSNPN and SVGIG (reference sequence). The CDR3 covers 13 residues. CDR3 sequence reads: CARGTGSSYEQYF.

The gene calls are TRBV4-2 and TRBJ2-3; TCRdb's assignment of TRBD2 cannot be checked, as there is no DNA. The CDR3 extends over 17 amino acids. Germline CDR1 reads LGHNA; CDR2 reads YNFKEQ. The CDR3: CASSQDKRGGWTDTQYF.

The J gene is TRBJ2-1, the V gene TRBV6-5; the TCRdb call, TRBD1, lacks DNA for checking. CDR3 length equals 17 residues. Germline CDR1 is MNHEY and CDR2 is SVGAGI. CDR3 sequence: CASSSPYVSGDDNEQFF.

V usage is TRBV29-1 and J usage is TRBJ1-1; there is no DNA to check the TCRdb D call of TRBD1. This CDR3 contains 13 residues. Germline V gene data show CDR1 as SQVTM and CDR2 as ANQGSEA. The CDR3 spells CSVAGGTYTEAFF.

The gene calls are TRBV7-9 and TRBJ1-1; TCRdb outputs TRBD1, but without DNA this stays unchecked. CDR3 size: 15 residues. Looked up from germline, CDR1 is SEHNR and CDR2 is FQNEAQ (reference sequence). The CDR3 region is CASSFARGRGTEAFF.

The chain joins TRBV28 to TRBJ1-5; TCRdb calls TRBD1, which cannot be checked without DNA. The CDR3 is made up of 16 amino acids. Germline lookup yields CDR1 MDHEN and CDR2 SYDVKM. CDR3 loop: CASSRQGGVGNQPQHF.

The chain links TRBV14 to TRBJ2-1; TCRdb designates TRBD1, a call that cannot be tested without DNA. Looked up from germline, CDR1 is SGHDN and CDR2 is FVKESK. CDR3 length equals 16 residues. CDR3 sequence: CASSQRQAAALDEQFF.

The rearrangement uses TRBV7-2 and TRBJ2-3; TCRdb's D gene call, TRBD2, goes unchecked for lack of DNA. CDR1 SGHTA and CDR2 FQGNSA come from the germline V gene. CDR3 length: 18 residues. The CDR3 sequence: CASSLAIYRATGTDTQYF.

The rearrangement links TRBV28 to TRBJ2-1; with no DNA, the TCRdb D assignment of TRBD2 cannot be verified. The CDR3 has 14 residues. Germline CDR1 MDHEN, CDR2 SYDVKM. CDR3 sequence: CASSSGLADIEQFF.

The chain uses TRBV5-1 and TRBJ2-7. The germline gives CDR1 SGHRS, CDR2 YFSETQ. CDR3 size: 14 residues. The chain's CDR3 is CASSLDRGTYEQYF.

The chain links TRBV6-6 to TRBJ1-1; the TCRdb D gene call, TRBD1, has no DNA to confirm it. The CDR3 extends over 14 amino acids. Looked up from germline, CDR1 is MNHNY and CDR2 is SVGAGI (reference sequence). This CDR3 is CASSYWGSNTEAFF.

The chain employs TRBV7-9 and TRBJ2-7; lacking DNA, the TRBD1 call made by TCRdb goes unchecked. The CDR3 covers 15 residues. Germline V gene lookup returns CDR1 SEHNR and CDR2 FQNEAQ (reference sequence). The CDR3 loop reads CASKQTGASSYEQYF.

The chain has TRBV29-1 and TRBJ2-2. The CDR3 is 12 residues long. Looked up from germline, CDR1 is SQVTM and CDR2 is ANQGSEA. CDR3 protein: CSVVLGTGELFF.

The rearrangement joins TRBV29-1 to TRBJ2-7; without DNA, the TCRdb call of TRBD1 cannot be checked. The germline CDR1 and CDR2 sequences are SQVTM and ANQGSEA. The CDR3 sequence is 16 residues long. The CDR3 reads CSVEGLGETGFDEQYF.

This rearrangement joins TRBV12-3 or TRBV12-4 to TRBJ2-2; with no DNA, the TCRdb D assignment of TRBD2 cannot be verified. CDR3 length equals 16 residues. CDR3 in amino acids: CASSRLAGGRPGELFF.

CDR3 protein: CASSGQFYEQFF. The chain carries TRBV7-8 and TRBJ2-1; TCRdb outputs TRBD1, but without DNA this stays unchecked. The CDR3 has 12 residues. Per the germline V gene, CDR1 is SGHVS and CDR2 is FQNEAQ.

The CDR3 loop reads CASTPASGGDTEAFF. The J gene is TRBJ1-1, the V gene TRBV5-1; the D call from TCRdb, TRBD1, cannot be confirmed without DNA. Germline CDR1 reads SGHRS; CDR2 reads YFSETQ. This CDR3 has 15 residues. Based on the CDR3 plus reference TRBV5-1 and TRBJ1-1, the full variable domain is KAGVTQTPRYLIKTRGQQVTLSCSPISGHRSVSWYQQTPGQGLQFLFEYFSETQRNKGNFPGRFSGRQFSNSRSEMNVSTLELGDSALYLCASTPASGGDTEAFFGQGTRLTVV.

The CDR3 spells CATSRASGERQPQHF. The chain carries TRBV15 and TRBJ1-5; the D gene TCRdb calls, TRBD1, cannot be checked with no DNA. There are 15 residues in the CDR3. Germline V lookup: CDR1 LNHNV, CDR2 YYDKDF (reference sequence). Supplemented by reference TRBV15 and TRBJ1-5, the full variable domain reads DAMVIQNPRYQVTQFGKPVTLSCSQTLNHNVMYWYQQKSSQAPKLLFHYYDKDFNNEADTPDNFQSRRPNTSFCFLDIRSPGLGDTAMYLCATSRASGERQPQHFGDGTRLSIL.